The source of this T cell receptor beta chain is a study of cytomegalovirus exposure and HLA in healthy donors. In the case of this clone: The target antigen is unknown.

Vbeta (60) and Jbeta (13) primers were used in the PCR. Produced via immunoSEQ multiplex PCR; TCRdb's table is partial and in-frame only. The sample includes 200,000 to 250,000 clones, around 80% of them seen just once. General observations from the study: Indistinguishable V segments, including TRBV6-2 and TRBV6-3, were excluded.

Germline CDR1 is MNHNS and CDR2 is SASEGT. This CDR3 spans 13 amino acids. Trimming cost V 3 bases and J 4 bases, with 9 bases left between them. The sequence was obtained from an older woman in good health and CMV-seropositive. The chain uses TRBV6-1 and TRBJ1-2; D unresolved. The sample was PBMCs. CDR3 in amino acids: CASSEGLSYGYTF. For the CDR3, the DNA is TGTGCCAGCAGTGAGGGCCTGAGCTATGGCTACACCTTC.